The source of this T cell receptor (beta chain) is a study of T cells after yellow fever vaccination. Findings and caveats of the study: Researchers report a weaker secondary response that nonetheless peaked faster, day 5 versus 15. Subsequent to the booster, the majority of primary-vaccination clones reappeared (around 96% CD4, about 90% CD8). FACS-sorted repertoires could harbor abundant contaminating bulk-population clonotypes.

Researchers made TCR cDNA using 5'RACE template switching, and this step added a universal primer site and UMIs. A single record per CDR3 protein comes from TCRdb applying MiXCR to the 5' RACE reads. The sample has about 260,000 distinct CDR3 sequences, 3.6% seen once. Trimming shortened V by 0 bases and J by 5 bases, and 11 bases separated the two germline ends. The V gene's germline CDR1 is DFQATT and CDR2 SNEGSKA (reference sequence). The CDR3 spans 14 residues. This clonotype appeared many times. Its antigen is unidentified. This sequence originates from a young man who received the YFV17D yellow fever vaccine. The source was PBMCs, collected 15 days after the yellow fever booster vaccination. The chain carries TRBV20-1 and TRBJ1-5; tentatively, D is TRBD1 (6 bases). CDR3 coding DNA: TGCAGTGCTAGAGACGTGGGGGCCGATCAGCCCCAGCATTTT. This gives the protein CSARDVGADQPQHF.